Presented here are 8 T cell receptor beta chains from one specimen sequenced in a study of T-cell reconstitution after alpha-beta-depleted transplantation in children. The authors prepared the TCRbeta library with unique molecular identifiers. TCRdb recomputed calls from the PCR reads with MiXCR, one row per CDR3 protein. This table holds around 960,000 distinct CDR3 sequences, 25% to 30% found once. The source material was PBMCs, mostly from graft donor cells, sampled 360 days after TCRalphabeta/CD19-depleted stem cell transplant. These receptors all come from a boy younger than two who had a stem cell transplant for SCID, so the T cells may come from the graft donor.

CDR3 nucleotides: TGTGCCAGCAGCGTAAAGATAGAACCTCAAGAGACCCAGTACTTC. It encodes CASSVKIEPQETQYF. The rearrangement uses TRBV9 and TRBJ2-5; D unresolved. Germline CDR1 SGDLS, CDR2 YYNGEE. The CDR3 is 15 amino acids. Trimming took 1 base from V and 2 from J, leaving 12 bases between them.

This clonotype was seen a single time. CDR3 loop: CSVRGRGGVEQFF. CDR3 nucleotides: TGCAGCGTTAGAGGGCGGGGGGGTGTTGAGCAGTTCTTC. The rearrangement uses TRBV29-1 and TRBJ2-1, with 9 nucleotides matching TRBD2. J lost 9 bases, V lost 5 bases, and 8 bases had no gene match. CDR3 size: 13 residues. From germline, CDR1 is SQVTM and CDR2 ANQGSEA.

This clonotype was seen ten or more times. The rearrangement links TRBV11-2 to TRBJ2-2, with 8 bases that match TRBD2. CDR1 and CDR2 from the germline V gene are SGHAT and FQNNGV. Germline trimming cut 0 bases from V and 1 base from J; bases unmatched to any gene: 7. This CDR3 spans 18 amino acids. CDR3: CASSLEGAGVLNTGELFF. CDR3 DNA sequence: TGTGCCAGCAGCTTAGAGGGAGCGGGGGTCTTGAACACCGGGGAGCTGTTTTTT.

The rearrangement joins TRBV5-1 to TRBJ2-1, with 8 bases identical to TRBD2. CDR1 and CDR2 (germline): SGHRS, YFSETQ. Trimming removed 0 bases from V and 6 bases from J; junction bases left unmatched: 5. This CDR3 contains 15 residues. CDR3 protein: CASSLVLAGRNEQFF. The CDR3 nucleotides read TGCGCCAGCAGCTTGGTATTAGCGGGGCGCAATGAGCAGTTCTTC.

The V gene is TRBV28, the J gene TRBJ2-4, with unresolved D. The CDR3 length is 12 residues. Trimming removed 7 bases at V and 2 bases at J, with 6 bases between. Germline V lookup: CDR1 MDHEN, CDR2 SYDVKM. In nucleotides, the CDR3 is TGTGCCAGCACCGATACCAAAAACATTCAGTACTTC. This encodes CASTDTKNIQYF.

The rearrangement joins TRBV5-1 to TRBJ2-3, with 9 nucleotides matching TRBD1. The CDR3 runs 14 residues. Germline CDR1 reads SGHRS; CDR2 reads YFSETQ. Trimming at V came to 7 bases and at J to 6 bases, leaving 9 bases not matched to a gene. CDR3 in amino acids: CASRTGGTGDTQYF. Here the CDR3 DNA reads TGCGCCAGCCGCACAGGTGGGACAGGGGATACGCAGTATTTT.

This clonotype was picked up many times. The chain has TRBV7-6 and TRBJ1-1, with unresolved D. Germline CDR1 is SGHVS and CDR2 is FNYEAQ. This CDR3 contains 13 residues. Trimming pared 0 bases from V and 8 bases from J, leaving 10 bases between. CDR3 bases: TGTGCCAGCAGCTTAGCCGGTCCAGTCGAAGCTTTCTTT. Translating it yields CASSLAGPVEAFF.

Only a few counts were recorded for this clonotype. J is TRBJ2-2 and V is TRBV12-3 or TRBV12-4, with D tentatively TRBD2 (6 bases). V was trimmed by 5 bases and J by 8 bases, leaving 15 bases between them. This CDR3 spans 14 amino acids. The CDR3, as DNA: TGTGCCAGCAGTCCTAGACTAGAGTTGGGGGAGCTGTTTTTT. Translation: CASSPRLELGELFF.